One sample yielded the 13 T cell receptor beta chains listed below, sequenced in a study of T cell responses to AZD1222 COVID-19 vaccine. Sequencing was performed with immunoSEQ multiplex PCR; in TCRdb, only in-frame clones are kept and a portion is missing. The table records roughly 130,000 clones, roughly nine tenths of them present only once. Specimen: peripheral blood, collected on day 0 of AZD1222 vaccination. These receptors came from an adult in good health.

This rearrangement joins TRBV19 to TRBJ1-1, with D uncertain. Germline loops: CDR1 LNHDA, CDR2 SQIVND (reference sequence). Trimming pared 7 bases from V and 1 base from J, leaving 7 bases between. This CDR3 contains 12 residues. The CDR3: CASKWRNTEAFF. The CDR3 bases are TGTGCCAGTAAATGGCGGAACACTGAAGCTTTCTTT.

J is TRBJ1-1 and V is TRBV28; D is unclear. There are 12 residues in the CDR3. CDR1 is MDHEN, CDR2 SYDVKM, per germline. Trimming pared 6 bases from V and 11 bases from J, leaving 16 bases between. CDR3: CASRSRARRAFF. The CDR3 DNA reads as TGTGCCAGCAGATCCCGGGCCCGGCGGGCTTTCTTT.

This sequence joins TRBV7-2 and TRBJ2-6, with D perhaps matching TRBD1 or TRBD2 (5 bases each). The CDR3 has 19 amino acids. CDR1 and CDR2 (germline): SGHTA, FQGNSA. The germline V and J ends were trimmed by 3 bases and 0 bases, with 18 bases remaining between them. CDR3 protein: CASSFPGTRGSSGANVLTF. The CDR3 DNA reads TGTGCCAGCAGCTTTCCCGGGACCCGGGGAAGCTCTGGGGCCAACGTCCTGACTTTC.

The rearrangement uses TRBV3-1 (or the pseudogene TRBV3-2) and TRBJ1-2; a possible D gene is TRBD1 (5 bases). V gave up 1 base and J gave up 3 bases, with 18 bases separating them. Germline CDR1 LGHDT, CDR2 YNNKEL (reference sequence). This CDR3 contains 17 residues. The CDR3 region has the DNA TGTGCCAGCAGCCAAGGGCCCAGACCAATGGGGGACTATGGCTACACCTTC. This sequence encodes CASSQGPRPMGDYGYTF.

The genes are TRBV21-1 and TRBJ2-3; TRBD2 was called by the table and not checked on the DNA. TRBV21-1 is recorded as a pseudogene. This CDR3 has 19 amino acids. This chain's CDR3 is CASSKGRLAGGQRTDTQYF. The CDR3 DNA reads TGTGCCAGCAGCAAAGGTAGGCTAGCGGGAGGACAGCGCACAGATACGCAGTATTTT.

The chain combines TRBV18 with TRBJ1-3; D unclear. Trimming pared 2 bases from V and 4 bases from J, leaving 12 bases between. The CDR3 runs to 15 residues. CDR1 KGHSH and CDR2 LQKENI come from the germline V gene. CDR3 in amino acids: CASSPAAPLGNTIYF. CDR3 bases: TGTGCCAGCTCACCAGCAGCGCCGCTCGGAAACACCATATATTTT.

The chain has TRBV5-6 and TRBJ1-5; unclear D gene. Trimming removed 5 bases at V and 7 bases at J, with 10 bases between. Per germline, CDR1 SGHDT and CDR2 YYEEEE. This CDR3 is built from 12 residues. Here the CDR3 DNA reads TGTGCCAGCAGGGTGAGGAGCCAGCCCCAGCATTTT. It encodes CASRVRSQPQHF. The whole variable domain, remainder taken from reference TRBV5-6 and TRBJ1-5, is DAGVTQSPTHLIKTRGQQVTLRCSPKSGHDTVSWYQQALGQGPQFIFQYYEEEERQRGNFPDRFSGHQFPNYSSELNVNALLLGDSALYLCASRVRSQPQHFGDGTRLSIL.

The chain is built from TRBV7-9 and TRBJ1-2, with a tentative D call TRBD1 (5 bases). V was clipped by 8 bases and J by 5 bases, with 15 bases between them. Germline lookup yields CDR1 SEHNR and CDR2 FQNEAQ (reference sequence). There are 13 residues in the CDR3. The CDR3 DNA reads as TGTGCCAGCGAGGGAGGGCAGGGATATGGCTACACCTTC. Translation: CASEGGQGYGYTF.

This clone showed up just a few times. This sequence joins TRBV10-1 and TRBJ2-7; D unclear. Per the germline V gene, CDR1 is WNHNN and CDR2 is SYGVQD (reference sequence). The CDR3 sequence is 13 residues long. Trimming took off 3 bases at V and 2 bases at J, with 8 bases between the two ends. The CDR3 region is CASSEPGTYEQYF. The CDR3 region has the DNA TGCGCCAGCAGTGAACCGGGTACCTACGAGCAGTACTTC.

The CDR3 DNA reads as TGTGCCAGCAGTCCGACTAGCGGCTACGAGCAGTACTTC. Its protein product is CASSPTSGYEQYF. This chain links TRBV28 with TRBJ2-7; 9 bases fit TRBD2. Per germline, CDR1 MDHEN and CDR2 SYDVKM. V trimming: 5 bases; J trimming: 3 bases; junction bases outside the gene matches: 2. The CDR3 consists of 13 residues. The full variable domain, completed using reference TRBV28 and TRBJ2-7, is DVKVTQSSRYLVKRTGEKVFLECVQDMDHENMFWYRQDPGLGLRLIYFSYDVKMKEKGDIPEGYSVSREKKERFSLILESASTNQTSMYLCASSPTSGYEQYFGPGTRLTVT.

The V gene is TRBV9, the J gene TRBJ2-2; TRBD2 is a possible D gene (5 bases). Trimming took off 0 bases at V and 6 bases at J, with 6 bases between the two ends. The germline gives CDR1 SGDLS, CDR2 YYNGEE. The length of the CDR3 is 13 residues. For the CDR3, the DNA is TGTGCCAGCAGCGTAGGGAGGCCCGGGGAGCTGTTTTTT. This gives the protein CASSVGRPGELFF.

The CDR3 DNA sequence: TGTGCCAGCAGCCGGACTAGCCTAGATACGCAGTATTTT. Translating gives CASSRTSLDTQYF. The chain combines TRBV5-8 with TRBJ2-3; 8 bases fit TRBD2. The CDR3 loop spans 13 amino acids. V trimming: 4 bases; J trimming: 5 bases; junction bases outside the gene matches: 3. Germline lookup yields CDR1 SGHTS and CDR2 YDEGEE.

This clone was observed once. The DNA for the CDR3 is TGCGCCAGCTACACTGAGACAACCCAAGAGACCCAGTACTTC. It yields the protein CASYTETTQETQYF. The rearrangement links TRBV5-1 to TRBJ2-5; D is uncertain. The CDR3 sequence is 14 residues long. V was clipped by 7 bases and J by 1 base, with 14 bases between them. Germline V lookup: CDR1 SGHRS, CDR2 YFSETQ.